A selection of T cell receptor beta chains follows, all from one sample in a study of response to subunit inactivated influenza vaccine. TCRdb reprocessed the RT-PCR reads via MiXCR and lists one record per CDR3 protein. The data contain some 500,000 distinct CDR3 sequences, 10% to 15% of them singletons. The material sequenced was PBMCs from blood, taken 45 days after vaccination. The receptors stem from a man in his fifties who received an inactivated influenza vaccine. CDR3s include the opening cysteine and the closing phenylalanine or tryptophan. Each record gives: D gene, clone size, J gene, V gene, CDR3 protein, CDR3 DNA. D genes are given only for firm matches. The size entry is marked missing in some rows and otherwise reads once, few, many or a size class.

>-|-|TRBJ2-2|TRBV5-1
CASMSGPANTGELFF
TGCGCCAGCATGTCGGGGCCCGCGAACACCGGGGAGCTGTTTTTT
>-|few|TRBJ2-5|TRBV10-3
CAISAAMGRGSETQYF
TGTGCCATCAGTGCTGCCATGGGGCGGGGCTCGGAGACCCAGTACTTC
>TRBD2|-|TRBJ2-5|TRBV4-2
CASSLSAGGSQETQYF
TGTGCCAGCAGCCTTTCCGCGGGAGGATCCCAAGAGACCCAGTACTTC
>-|-|TRBJ2-7|TRBV25-1
CASSDGGSFYEQYF
TGTGCCAGCAGTGATGGGGGAAGTTTCTACGAGCAGTACTTC
>-|-|TRBJ1-1|TRBV4-2
CASSYGQRNTEAFF
TGTGCCAGCAGCTACGGACAGCGGAACACTGAAGCTTTCTTT
>-|many|TRBJ2-6|TRBV6-2/TRBV6-3
CASSYSVLAASGANVLTF
TGTGCCAGCAGTTACTCGGTGCTAGCTGCCTCTGGGGCCAACGTCCTGACTTTC
>-|-|TRBJ2-1|TRBV10-3
CAISEGQSPNEQFF
TGTGCCATCAGTGAGGGACAGAGCCCCAATGAGCAGTTCTTC
>TRBD1|few|TRBJ1-1|TRBV5-5
CASSLATGGTEAFF
TGTGCCAGCAGCTTGGCTACAGGGGGTACTGAAGCTTTCTTT
>-|few|TRBJ2-5|TRBV6-1
CASSEGSRGTQYF
TGTGCCAGCAGTGAGGGGTCGCGAGGGACCCAGTACTTC
>-|few|TRBJ2-7|TRBV4-3
CASSQEVVEIFYEQYF
TGCGCCAGCAGCCAAGAAGTGGTCGAAATTTTCTACGAGCAGTACTTC
>-|few|TRBJ1-4|TRBV11-2
CASSPRKGILRSGEKLFF
TGTGCCAGCAGCCCACGGAAAGGGATCCTAAGATCGGGGGAAAAACTGTTTTTT
>TRBD1|few|TRBJ1-1|TRBV7-9
CASSQTGGGEAFF
TGTGCCAGCAGCCAGACAGGGGGGGGTGAAGCTTTCTTT
>TRBD2|few|TRBJ2-3|TRBV12-3/TRBV12-4
CASSGTSGPTSTDTQYF
TGTGCCAGTTCCGGGACTAGCGGGCCTACTAGCACAGATACGCAGTATTTT
>-|few|TRBJ1-6|TRBV15
CATSREWRAVNSPLHF
TGTGCCACCAGCAGAGAATGGAGAGCAGTTAATTCACCCCTCCACTTT
>TRBD2|-|TRBJ2-7|TRBV10-2
CASSPVLAGVRGGQYF
TGCGCCAGCAGCCCCGTCCTAGCGGGAGTGAGGGGTGGGCAGTACTTC
>-|-|TRBJ2-5|TRBV2
CASRMGPDETQYF
TGTGCCAGCAGGATGGGGCCAGACGAGACCCAGTACTTC
>TRBD1|few|TRBJ2-7|TRBV27
CASGTTGSTSYEQYF
TGTGCCAGCGGGACGACAGGGTCAACCTCCTACGAGCAGTACTTC
>-|-|TRBJ2-2|TRBV7-2
CASSLVHRKTGELFF
TGTGCCAGCAGCTTAGTTCACAGAAAGACCGGGGAGCTGTTTTTT
>-|few|TRBJ2-1|TRBV18
CASSPKGYNEQFF
TGTGCCAGCTCACCAAAAGGGTACAATGAGCAGTTCTTC
>-|few|TRBJ2-3|TRBV27
CASSRGWRETSSTDTQYF
TGTGCCAGCAGTCGTGGTTGGAGGGAAACCTCTAGCACAGATACGCAGTATTTT
>-|many|TRBJ2-1|TRBV14
CASSPVGGKSSYNEQFF
TGTGCCAGCAGCCCCGTTGGGGGTAAGAGCTCCTACAATGAGCAGTTCTTC
>-|-|TRBJ2-5|TRBV12-3/TRBV12-4
CASSFDRRGKTQYF
TGTGCCAGCAGTTTCGATAGGAGGGGAAAGACCCAGTACTTC
>-|-|TRBJ2-7|TRBV4-2
CASSPFGERRSIEQYF
TGTGCCAGCAGCCCCTTCGGGGAGAGAAGGAGTATCGAGCAGTACTTC
>TRBD1|many|TRBJ2-1|TRBV7-4
CASSPPGQAYNEQFF
TGTGCCAGCAGCCCACCGGGACAGGCTTACAATGAGCAGTTCTTC
>TRBD2|few|TRBJ2-4|TRBV11-2
CASTPSGSGNIQYF
TGTGCCAGCACCCCTAGCGGGAGCGGAAACATTCAGTACTTC
>-|few|TRBJ2-3|TRBV28
CASSYPNPSTDTQYF
TGTGCCAGCAGTTACCCGAACCCTAGCACAGATACGCAGTATTTT
>TRBD1|few|TRBJ2-1|TRBV11-2
CASRVTGGRGNEQFF
TGTGCCAGCAGAGTAACAGGGGGCAGAGGCAATGAGCAGTTCTTC
>-|-|TRBJ2-1|TRBV28
CASSSQPGARIF
TGTGCCAGCAGTTCGCAACCGGGGGCACGGATCTTC
>-|few|TRBJ2-5|TRBV19
CASSTRGETQYF
TGTGCCAGTAGTACGAGAGGAGAGACCCAGTACTTC
>TRBD2|few|TRBJ2-1|TRBV7-8
CASSREANQDEQFF
TGTGCCAGCAGCCGGGAGGCGAACCAAGATGAGCAGTTCTTC
>-|-|TRBJ1-5|TRBV20-1
CSARDQDVNNQPQHF
TGCAGTGCTAGAGATCAGGACGTAAACAATCAGCCCCAGCATTTT
>-|few|TRBJ2-1|TRBV2
CASREGAHYNEQFF
TGTGCCAGCAGGGAGGGGGCCCACTACAATGAGCAGTTCTTC
>TRBD1|-|TRBJ2-7|TRBV5-1
CASSLSGTGVNEQYF
TGCGCCAGCAGCTTGTCTGGGACAGGGGTGAACGAGCAGTACTTC
>TRBD2|-|TRBJ2-5|TRBV7-2
CASSISGTSGGKTQYF
TGTGCCAGCAGCATCTCAGGGACTAGCGGGGGAAAGACCCAGTACTTC
>TRBD1|few|TRBJ1-5|TRBV6-2/TRBV6-3
CASSYTGASNQPQHF
TGTGCCAGCAGTTACACAGGGGCGAGCAATCAGCCCCAGCATTTT
>TRBD2|-|TRBJ2-5|TRBV12-3/TRBV12-4
CASSLSEASGGETQYF
TGTGCCAGCAGTTTGTCCGAGGCTAGCGGGGGAGAGACCCAGTACTTC
>TRBD2|-|TRBJ2-1|TRBV5-1
CASSLTSGMSNEQFF
TGCGCCAGCAGCTTGACTAGCGGGATGAGCAATGAGCAGTTCTTC
>TRBD2|few|TRBJ2-7|TRBV20-1
CSAAPGAGGRYEQYF
TGCAGTGCTGCCCCGGGAGCGGGGGGCCGTTACGAGCAGTACTTC
>TRBD1|few|TRBJ1-5|TRBV2
CASSERDRGLKQPQHF
TGTGCCAGCAGTGAGAGGGACAGGGGGCTTAAGCAGCCCCAGCATTTT
>TRBD1|few|TRBJ1-2|TRBV7-9
CASSMGQGDGYTF
TGTGCCAGCAGCATGGGACAGGGGGATGGCTACACCTTC
>-|-|TRBJ2-1|TRBV2
CASSDRDKSTYDNEQFF
TGTGCCAGCAGTGACCGGGACAAATCAACCTACGACAATGAGCAGTTCTTC
>-|-|TRBJ2-6|TRBV28
CASSTDINVLTF
TGTGCCAGCAGTACTGACATCAACGTCCTGACTTTC
>TRBD2|-|TRBJ2-7|TRBV28
CASSLINTGLAGGRTYEQNF
TGTGCCAGCAGTCTTATTAACACGGGACTAGCGGGAGGCCGTACCTACGAGCAGAACTTC
>TRBD2|-|TRBJ2-3|TRBV11-2
CASSFRAGGGTDTQYF
TGTGCCAGCAGCTTCCGCGCGGGGGGAGGCACAGATACGCAGTATTTT
>-|-|TRBJ1-2|TRBV10-3
CAISLDRTPGYTF
TGTGCCATCAGCCTGGACAGAACTCCTGGCTACACCTTC
>TRBD2|-|TRBJ2-3|TRBV27
CASSRGGAIRNTQYF
TGTGCCAGCAGTCGGGGGGGGGCCATTAGGAATACGCAGTATTTT
>-|many|TRBJ2-7|TRBV20-1
CSASGAAYEQYF
TGCAGTGCTAGCGGAGCGGCCTACGAGCAGTACTTC
>-|-|TRBJ1-2|TRBV3-1
CASSKIRGLVSYGYTF
TGTGCCAGCAGCAAGATCCGGGGGTTGGTATCCTATGGCTACACCTTC
>TRBD2|-|TRBJ2-5|TRBV7-2
CASSYRPGGPGETQYF
TGTGCCAGCAGCTACCGACCGGGGGGGCCGGGGGAGACCCAGTACTTC
>TRBD1|few|TRBJ2-6|TRBV27
CASSPDRGQVGANVLTF
TGTGCCAGCAGTCCGGACAGGGGGCAAGTTGGGGCCAACGTCCTGACTTTC
>-|few|TRBJ2-7|TRBV2
CANSDDSYEQYF
TGTGCCAATTCAGACGACTCCTACGAGCAGTACTTC
>-|-|TRBJ2-3|TRBV7-9
CASSFGESYSDTQYF
TGTGCCAGCAGCTTTGGTGAATCCTATTCAGATACGCAGTATTTT
>-|-|TRBJ1-5|TRBV4-2
CASSQTQGRGNQPQHF
TGTGCCAGCAGCCAAACACAGGGTAGGGGCAATCAGCCCCAGCATTTT
>TRBD1|-|TRBJ1-3|TRBV5-5
CASSDGTVGNTIYF
TGTGCCAGCAGCGACGGGACAGTTGGAAACACCATATATTTT